These 14 T cell receptor beta chains were all obtained from the same sample, sequenced in a study of radiotherapy plus CTLA-4 blockade in lung cancer. Assay used: immunoSEQ multiplex PCR; TCRdb lists only in-frame clones, some missing. The data show tens of thousands of clones, 60% to 85% seen once. This sample comprised peripheral blood, obtained from a patient treated with radiotherapy plus ipilimumab. The origin of the receptors is a human donor with non-small cell lung cancer who had a partial response to radiotherapy plus ipilimumab. Some clones in this sample may be carry-over from other donors' samples.

The chain carries TRBV6-5 and TRBJ1-1, with TRBD1 as a possible D gene (6 bases). Germline-derived CDR1 and CDR2 are MNHEY and SVGAGI. V lost 6 bases to trimming and J lost 6 bases, with 17 bases between them. This CDR3 spans 14 amino acids. As DNA, the CDR3 is TGTGCCAGCAGCTCCGACAGGACAGATCCTGAAGCTTTCTTT. Amino acids: CASSSDRTDPEAFF.

The chain couples TRBV14 to TRBJ2-1, with 12 bases that match TRBD2. V gave up 1 base and J gave up 8 bases; unmatched junction bases: 3. This CDR3 is built from 15 residues. The germline V gene encodes CDR1 SGHDN and CDR2 FVKESK. This chain's CDR3 is CASSQASGRAYEQFF. The DNA for the CDR3 is TGTGCCAGCAGCCAAGCTAGCGGGAGGGCCTATGAGCAGTTCTTC.

J is TRBJ1-1 and V is TRBV1; the D call of TRBD1 is as the table states it, not checked on the DNA. TRBV1 is a recognized pseudogene. The length of the CDR3 is 15 residues. CDR3 sequence: CTSSQEKQSGTEAFF. CDR3 bases: TGCACCAGCAGCCAAGAAAAACAGTCAGGCACTGAAGCTTTCTTT.

The chain has TRBV19 and TRBJ2-1; D is perhaps TRBD1 (6 bases). Deletions cut 4 bases from V and 10 bases from J, with 17 bases between. The germline CDR1 and CDR2 sequences are LNHDA and SQIVND (reference sequence). The length of the CDR3 is 14 residues. CDR3: CASSRSSLGGEQFF. The CDR3 DNA sequence: TGTGCCAGTAGTAGGTCTAGCCTAGGGGGAGAGCAGTTCTTC. Looking up the rest from reference TRBV19 and TRBJ2-1 gives the full variable domain: DGGITQSPKYLFRKEGQNVTLSCEQNLNHDAMYWYRQDPGQGLRLIYYSQIVNDFQKGDIAEGYSVSREKKESFPLTVTSAQKNPTAFYLCASSRSSLGGEQFFGPGTRLTVL.

This chain joins TRBV11-3 and TRBJ2-7, with 7 bases aligning to TRBD1. Per germline, CDR1 SGHNT and CDR2 YENEEA. V gave up 3 bases and J gave up 2 bases; unmatched junction bases: 4. The CDR3 runs to 14 residues. The CDR3 nucleotides are TGTGCCAGCAGCTTTTACAGGGGAGCCTACGAGCAGTACTTC. This gives the protein CASSFYRGAYEQYF.

The chain couples TRBV5-4 to TRBJ2-1; 16 bases are shared with TRBD2. Germline trimming cut 4 bases from V and 1 base from J; bases unmatched to any gene: 8. This CDR3 comprises 19 residues. CDR1 is SGHNT and CDR2 is YYREEE in the germline V gene (reference sequence). CDR3 coding DNA: TGTGCCAGCAGCCCGACGGGACTAGCGGGAGGGGGATCCTACAATGAGCAGTTCTTC. Translated, it gives CASSPTGLAGGGSYNEQFF.

V gene TRBV6-5 combines with J gene TRBJ1-5; D not certain. V was clipped by 4 bases and J by 3 bases, with 7 bases between them. The CDR3 consists of 13 residues. CDR1 MNHEY and CDR2 SVGAGI come from the germline V gene. CDR3 in DNA: TGTGCCAGCAGTTCTATCAACAATCAGCCCCAGCATTTT. Translated, it gives CASSSINNQPQHF.

The gene calls are TRBV28 and TRBJ1-3; 9 bases are shared with TRBD1. With 8 bases clipped from V and 8 bases from J, the junction kept 16 bases outside the gene matches. CDR1 and CDR2 (germline): MDHEN, SYDVKM. This CDR3 region has 16 residues. CDR3 protein: CASRGQGLGRRDTIYF. The DNA of the CDR3 is TGTGCCAGCCGGGGACAGGGTCTAGGTCGGCGAGACACCATATATTTT.

This chain uses TRBV11-2 with TRBJ1-1; TRBD1 agrees at 7 bases. The CDR3 is 15 amino acids. The germline CDR1 and CDR2 sequences are SGHAT and FQNNGV. Losses at the gene ends were 4 bases for V and 1 base for J; bases not matched to a gene: 6. The CDR3 region is CASSSSTGKNTEAFF. CDR3 bases: TGTGCCAGCAGCTCCTCGACAGGGAAGAACACTGAAGCTTTCTTT.

This chain links TRBV2 with TRBJ1-1; 9 bases line up with TRBD1. This CDR3 is 15 amino acids long. The V gene's germline CDR1 is SNHLY and CDR2 FYNNEI. V lost 6 bases, J lost 4 bases, and 9 bases stayed unmatched. The CDR3 sequence: CASRVQGALSTEAFF. In DNA, the CDR3 is TGTGCCAGCAGGGTACAGGGGGCGTTGAGCACTGAAGCTTTCTTT.

DNA of the CDR3: TGTGCCAGCAGGCGGGAGATCGAAACAGATACGCAGTATTTT. Its translation is CASRREIETDTQYF. This chain uses TRBV19 with TRBJ2-3; 7 nucleotides agree with TRBD2. The CDR3 totals 14 residues. CDR1 is LNHDA, CDR2 SQIVND, per germline (reference sequence). Trimming removed 9 bases from V and 3 bases from J; junction bases left unmatched: 9.

The chain uses TRBV28 and TRBJ2-3, with 10 positions matching TRBD1. Germline loops: CDR1 MDHEN, CDR2 SYDVKM. CDR3 length: 15 residues. Losses at the gene ends were 3 bases for V and 5 bases for J; bases not matched to a gene: 5. For the CDR3, the DNA is TGTGCCAGCAGTTTGCGGACAGGGGGTTTAGATACGCAGTATTTT. Translating it yields CASSLRTGGLDTQYF.

The chain recombines TRBV2 with TRBJ2-4; possible D gene TRBD1, 7 bases. The CDR3 length is 15 residues. V lost 6 bases and J lost 0, with 12 bases in between. Germline V CDR1 and CDR2: SNHLY, FYNNEI. CDR3 region: CASRGGQLAKNIQYF. Here the CDR3 DNA reads TGTGCCAGCAGGGGGGGACAGCTAGCCAAAAACATTCAGTACTTC.

The rearrangement uses TRBV18 and TRBJ2-1; 13 nucleotides match TRBD2. From germline, CDR1 is KGHSH and CDR2 LQKENI. Germline trimming cut 2 bases from V and 0 bases from J; bases unmatched to any gene: 7. The CDR3 is made up of 19 amino acids. DNA of the CDR3: TGTGCCAGCTCACCAGGACTAGCGGGAGCCACCAGCTCCTACAATGAGCAGTTCTTC. Protein: CASSPGLAGATSSYNEQFF.